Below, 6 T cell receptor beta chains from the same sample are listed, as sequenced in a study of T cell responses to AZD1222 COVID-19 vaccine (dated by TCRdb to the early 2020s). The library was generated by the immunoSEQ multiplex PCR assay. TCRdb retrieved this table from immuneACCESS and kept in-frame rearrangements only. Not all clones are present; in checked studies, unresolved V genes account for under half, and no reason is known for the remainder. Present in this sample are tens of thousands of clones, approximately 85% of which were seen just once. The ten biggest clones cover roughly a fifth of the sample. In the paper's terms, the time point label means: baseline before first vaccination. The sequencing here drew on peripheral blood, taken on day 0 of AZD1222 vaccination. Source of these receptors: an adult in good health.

The CDR3 sequence is CAWSTRQRLEAFF. DNA for the CDR3: TGTGCCTGGAGTACTAGACAGAGGCTAGAAGCTTTCTTT. V gene TRBV30 combines with J gene TRBJ1-1; D may be TRBD1 (5 bases). CDR3 length: 13 residues. Trimming cost V 2 bases and J 8 bases, with 15 bases left between them. In germline, CDR1 is GTSNPN, CDR2 SVGIG (reference sequence). The whole variable domain, remainder taken from reference TRBV30 and TRBJ1-1, is SQTIHQWPATLVQPVGSPLSLECTVEGTSNPNLYWYRQAAGRGLQLLFYSVGIGQISSEVPQNLSASRPQDRQFILSSKKLLLSDSGFYLCAWSTRQRLEAFFGQGTRLTVV.

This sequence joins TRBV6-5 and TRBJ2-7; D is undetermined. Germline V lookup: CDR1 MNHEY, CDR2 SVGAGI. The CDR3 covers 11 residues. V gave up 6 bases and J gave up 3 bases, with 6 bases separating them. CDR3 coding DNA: TGTGCCAGCAGCGGAGTCTACGAGCAGTACTTC. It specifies CASSGVYEQYF.

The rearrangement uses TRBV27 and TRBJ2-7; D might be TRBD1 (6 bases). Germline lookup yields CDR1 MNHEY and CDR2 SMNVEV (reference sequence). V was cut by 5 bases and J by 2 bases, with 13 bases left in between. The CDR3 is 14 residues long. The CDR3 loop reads CASSPSRGPYEQYF. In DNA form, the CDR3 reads TGTGCCAGCAGTCCCTCCAGGGGCCCCTACGAGCAGTACTTC.

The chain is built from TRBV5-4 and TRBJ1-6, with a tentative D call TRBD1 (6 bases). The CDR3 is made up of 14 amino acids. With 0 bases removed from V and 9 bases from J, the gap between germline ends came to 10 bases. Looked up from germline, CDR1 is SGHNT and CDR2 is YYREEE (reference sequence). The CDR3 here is CASSLAGAGSPLHF. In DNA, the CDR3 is TGTGCCAGCAGCTTGGCAGGGGCCGGTTCACCCCTCCACTTT.

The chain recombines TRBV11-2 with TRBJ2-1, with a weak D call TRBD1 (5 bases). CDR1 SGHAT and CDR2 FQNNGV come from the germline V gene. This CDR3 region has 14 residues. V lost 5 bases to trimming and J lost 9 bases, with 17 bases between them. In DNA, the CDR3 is TGTGCCAGCAGCCCCATCGGCGATAGGGGTGAGCAGTTCTTC. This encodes CASSPIGDRGEQFF.

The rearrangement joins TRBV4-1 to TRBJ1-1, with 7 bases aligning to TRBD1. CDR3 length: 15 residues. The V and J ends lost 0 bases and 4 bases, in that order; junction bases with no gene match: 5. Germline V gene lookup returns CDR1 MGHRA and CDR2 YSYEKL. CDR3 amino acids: CASSQDPGGVTEAFF. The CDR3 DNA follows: TGCGCCAGCAGCCAAGATCCAGGGGGGGTCACTGAAGCTTTCTTT.